These 9 T cell receptor beta chains were sequenced from one sample in a study of blood T cell repertoires in COVID-19. Clones were read by immunoSEQ multiplex PCR, and TCRdb kept only the in-frame ones, dropping some. The data hold approximately 240,000 clones, with 84% observed a single time. Sequencing was carried out using peripheral blood. The receptor set was obtained from a woman younger than 45 who had recovered from COVID-19.

The chain combines TRBV7-6 with TRBJ2-5, with 12 bases that match TRBD1. CDR1 is SGHVS, CDR2 FNYEAQ, per germline. The CDR3 runs 15 residues. J gave up 5 bases and V 3 bases, and 4 bases lay outside the gene matches. CDR3 sequence (DNA): TGTGCCAGCAGCTTCGGGACAGGGGGCCGGGAGACCCAGTACTTC. It yields the protein CASSFGTGGRETQYF.

The rearrangement links TRBV5-1 to TRBJ2-7, with 11 bases identical to TRBD2. Germline trimming cut 2 bases from V and 0 bases from J; bases unmatched to any gene: 10. The V gene's germline CDR1 is SGHRS and CDR2 YFSETQ. CDR3 length: 18 amino acids. The CDR3 loop is CASSFGRGTSGGSYEQYF. The CDR3 DNA sequence: TGCGCCAGCAGCTTTGGTCGTGGGACTAGCGGAGGCTCCTACGAGCAGTACTTC.

This chain links TRBV29-1 with TRBJ1-4; a possible D gene is TRBD1 (6 bases). The CDR3 contains 16 residues. The V end lost 4 bases, the J end lost 0 bases, and 15 bases lay between the germline ends. From germline, CDR1 is SQVTM and CDR2 ANQGSEA. The CDR3 DNA sequence: TGCAGCGTTGCAGGGGACGCTTTTGCAACTAATGAAAAACTGTTTTTT. Amino acid sequence: CSVAGDAFATNEKLFF.

The rearrangement links TRBV24-1 to TRBJ2-1, with a tentative D call TRBD2 (6 bases). The CDR3 loop spans 15 amino acids. Trimming cost V 4 bases and J 7 bases, with 16 bases left between them. From germline, CDR1 is KGHDR and CDR2 SFDVKD. CDR3 sequence (DNA): TGTGCCACCAGTGAAGGGCTAGCGTCGGGTAATGAGCAGTTCTTC. This translates into CATSEGLASGNEQFF.

The rearrangement uses TRBV4-1 and TRBJ2-2; TRBD2 is a possible D gene (6 bases). V dropped 0 bases and J dropped 7 bases, with 9 bases sitting between them. Germline V gene lookup returns CDR1 MGHRA and CDR2 YSYEKL. The CDR3 has 14 amino acids. This CDR3 reads CASSQDRGGGELFF. CDR3 nucleotides: TGCGCCAGCAGCCAAGATAGGGGAGGCGGGGAGCTGTTTTTT.

The J gene is TRBJ2-7, the V gene TRBV19; 12 bases align to TRBD2. V shed 5 bases and J 6 bases; nucleotides not matched to a gene: 11. Germline CDR1 and CDR2: LNHDA and SQIVND (reference sequence). The CDR3 runs 16 residues. CDR3 nucleotide sequence: TGTGCCAGTAGTTCCCCCTCTAGCGGGAGGGCCTTCGAGCAGTACTTC. This sequence encodes CASSSPSSGRAFEQYF.

V and J are TRBV10-2 and TRBJ2-1; D gene unclear. V was clipped by 0 bases and J by 2 bases, with 8 bases between them. Germline CDR1 reads WSHSY; CDR2 reads SAAADI. CDR3 length: 15 amino acids. The CDR3 here is CASSESNGAYNEQFF. DNA for the CDR3: TGCGCCAGCAGTGAGTCTAACGGAGCCTACAATGAGCAGTTCTTC.

This clone came up once. The chain employs TRBV7-2 and TRBJ1-2, with D tentatively TRBD1 (6 bases). The V end lost 8 bases, the J end lost 0 bases, and 10 bases lay between the germline ends. The V gene's germline CDR1 is SGHTA and CDR2 FQGNSA. The CDR3 has 13 residues. DNA for the CDR3: TGTGCCAGCGGGCGGACAGCTAACTATGGCTACACCTTC. Protein product: CASGRTANYGYTF.

This chain joins TRBV9 and TRBJ1-2; 7 nucleotides agree with TRBD1. The germline gives CDR1 SGDLS, CDR2 YYNGEE. This CDR3 comprises 14 residues. J gave up 4 bases and V 0 bases, and 3 bases lay outside the gene matches. The CDR3 region is CASSVGDSIYGYTF. The CDR3 nucleotides are TGTGCCAGCAGCGTAGGGGACAGTATCTATGGCTACACCTTC.